This entry describes one T cell receptor beta chain. No cognate antigen has been identified for it. Base-call qualities are not available, and no considerably larger clone is one nucleotide away. Library preparation used the immunoSEQ multiplex PCR assay. A mixture of 60 forward primers for TCR Vbeta segments and 13 reverse primers for TCR Jbeta segments was used in the multiplex PCR. A multiplex PCR assay on genomic DNA amplified the CDR3 region of rearranged TCR beta genes. On the Illumina HiSeq System, the amplified TCR beta libraries were sequenced as 87-base-pair reads. The original pipeline was this. A later analysis counted tens of millions of unique TCR beta chains across the 550 to 700 repertoires, and some 11 million of these chains were shared by at least two donors. Raw reads were error-corrected and collapsed into unique sequences with a nearest-neighbor algorithm that merged closely related sequences to remove PCR and sequencing errors. V, D and J gene segments were assigned by aligning CDR3 sequences to IMGT reference sequences. For a sequence to be retained, a match of at least six nucleotides to both a V gene segment and a J gene segment was required. A rearrangement was called productive if the CDR3 had no stop codons and remained in frame with V and J, and every other rearrangement was called non-productive. CDR3 was defined according to IMGT convention as the region running from the second conserved V-encoded cysteine to the conserved J-encoded phenylalanine. The earlier analysis of approximately 590 of the donors excluded any sequence lacking an unambiguous match to a single V gene segment. An earlier analysis of 550 to 650 of the donors classified V segments as functional when productive rearrangements were above 56.7% and as segregating when the standard deviation between donors was above 5%. A statistical classification framework was developed to diagnose cytomegalovirus status using the catalog of TCR beta chain sequences. In a later analysis, V and J genes were assigned by comparing TCR nucleotide sequences against IMGT/GENE-DB human TR gene sequences. A later analysis assigned CDR3 sequences and most-parsimonious VDJ recombination scenarios with the TCRdist pipeline. A later analysis defined each TCR beta chain by its CDR3 amino acid sequence plus V-gene family, and excluded reads lacking a unique V-gene family. A later analysis removed 550 to 700 highly shared, low-generation-probability nucleotide sequences to deal with suspected cross-contamination and a sequencing artifact. A later analysis calculated a clonal expansion index for each public chain from normalized within-repertoire ranks of inferred template counts. Generation probabilities in a later analysis came from a VDJ recombination model fitted to out-of-frame rearrangements, and those results were checked against IGoR. A later analysis scored TCR-TCR, TCR-HLA and TCR-CMV co-occurrence with hypergeometric tests, applying a repertoire-size bias correction to TCR pairs. In a later analysis, false discovery rates were estimated by permuting HLA or CMV assignments 20 times. A later analysis grouped co-occurring TCRs with DBSCAN, adding TCRdist sequence similarity when clustering within HLA-allele-positive subsets. For co-occurrence clustering, repertoires with fewer than 30,000 or more than 120,000 public chains were excluded, along with a handful of repertoires with anomalous nucleotide sharing. The clones in this table, taken by TCRdb from immuneACCESS, are in-frame only. Not every clone is retained; where verified, under half of the shortfall comes from an unresolved V gene, and the cause of the rest is unknown. V and J calls and clone size are given by that table; D and trimming were obtained from the DNA. This sample gives some 120,000 clones in total; approximately 84% of them show up just once. About 0.25% of the sample rests with the top ten.

The cohort was made up of approximately 670 healthy bone marrow donors. At the time of sampling, every cohort member was nominally healthy, though immune exposures that went unrecorded were likely present. The donor was CMV seronegative and belonged to the group of approximately 320 seronegative cohort members. Each donor provided a peripheral blood sample, and peripheral blood mononuclear cells were used for TCR beta sequencing. The Qiagen DNeasy Blood Extraction Kit was used to extract genomic DNA from the blood cell samples. The data originate from a study of cytomegalovirus exposure and HLA in healthy donors (dated by TCRdb to 2015 to 2018). Looking at the study overall: An earlier analysis of roughly 500 of the donors reported 276 Gb of sequence data and roughly 100 million unique TCR beta sequences from about 200 million T cells. About 280 gigabases of sequencing data and approximately 91 million unique TCR sequences made up an early release that covered several hundred HLA-typed donors. Among the roughly 400 genotyped donors, approximately 81% belonged to the genetic ancestry cluster associated with self-reported Caucasian donors. The study aimed to test whether cataloging public T cell receptors could reveal signatures of past pathogen exposure. Using immunosequencing, the study profiled T cell repertoires from about 610 subjects and related those repertoires to cytomegalovirus serostatus. Besides the first cohort of 500 to 700 subjects, a separate validation cohort made up of roughly 120 different subjects was used. To predict cytomegalovirus infection status, the study combined high-throughput TCR immunosequencing, statistical association of individual TCRs with disease status, and machine learning. A later analysis re-examined previously published TCR beta repertoires from about 700 donors and added high-resolution HLA genotyping to investigate patterns of TCR occurrence. Rather than using new phenotypic data, the later analysis identified candidate immune exposures from TCR beta sequences and from how often those sequences occurred across donors. An earlier analysis of several hundred of the donors applied high-throughput TCR beta sequencing to assess whether each TCR beta V gene segment acted as functional or pseudogenic. Alongside the repertoire data, information on donor age, sex, ethnicity and CMV serostatus was compiled. A later genetic analysis took genome-wide SNP genotypes for about three fifths of the 666 donors and used that subset as a discovery cohort. All discovery cohort repertoires had been generated on a single sequencing platform. Both class I and class II loci were covered by HLA typing, at four-digit resolution. The number of donors typed differed by locus, with roughly 629-640 for A, B, C, DRB1 and DQB1, around 500 for DQA1, about 610 for DPA1, and over 400 for DPB1. Because of strong linkage in the cohort, roughly five DR-DQ haplotypes were treated as single units for association and clustering. Among some 410 genotyped donors of the cohort, an average of about 240,000 unique TCR beta nucleotide sequences were sequenced per donor, around 20% of them non-productive. On the study overall, not on this receptor specifically: According to a later analysis, most CMV-associated TCR beta chains appeared to be HLA-restricted, and the HLA associations seemed to be driven largely by CMV exposure. While some public TCRs were present in many individuals, most TCR sequences turned up only very rarely across donors. A further reported finding was that TCR beta sequences accurately predicted the HLA-A and HLA-B alleles for most subjects in the first cohort. The authors suggested that the approach could potentially be extended to other disease states and immunological phenotypes. The cohort was sequenced for TCR beta chains only, and without alpha or paired-chain data the features that could be detected were limited. Correlated functional status among segregating V segments might reflect linkage disequilibrium, but an unknown experimental factor could not be ruled out. The classifier was reported to diagnose cytomegalovirus status with high specificity and sensitivity in both the original cohort and the validation cohort. In an earlier analysis of some 500 of the donors, most TCR beta V segments were observed in productive rearrangements about 87% or about 30% of the time, broadly matching IMGT annotations. A later analysis found that HLA-associated TCR beta chains were more clonally expanded and had lower generation probabilities than equally common non-associated chains. A later analysis found that TCR association rates varied across HLA loci, with DRB1 alleles showing the most associated TCRs and HLA-C alleles the fewest. The study listed approximately 160 TCR beta chains as associated with cytomegalovirus. A cluster of highly shared sequence variants was judged likely to be a technical artifact of the sequencing pipeline. The presence/absence analyses assumed that sequencing depth was roughly uniform across donors, and that assumption may not be true. According to a later analysis, parvovirus B19, influenza, CMV and Epstein-Barr virus appeared linked to several top co-occurrence clusters. A later analysis associated 16,951 TCR beta sequences with specific HLA alleles at a false discovery rate of 0.05. Because HLA typing was missing for some donors at each locus, association tests included only the typed subset. A later genetic analysis reported fewer N-insertions in productive TCRs among donors in an Asian-associated ancestry cluster than the roughly 720-donor mean. A later genetic analysis associated a missense DCLRE1C variant with V-gene and J-gene trimming of TCR beta chains, and an independent cohort replicated the association. Three of the identified cytomegalovirus-associated TCR beta chains were confirmed in vitro to be specific for cytomegalovirus antigens. CMV serostatus was the only immune exposure information available for the cohort. Strong co-occurrence of HLA alleles, especially DR and DQ, made assigning TCR associations to individual alleles difficult. Over 15 rarely observed V segments, including chromosome 9 orphons, were excluded from the earlier analysis of some 590 of the donors because counts were too low. Some IMGT-functional V segments, including TRBV6-2 and TRBV6-3, could not be distinguished by the 87-base-pair reads and were therefore excluded.

V lost 0 bases and J lost 3 bases; the stretch between them is 15 bases long. Including the terminal cysteine and phenylalanine, the CDR3 comprises 16 residues. CDR3 DNA only is kept here, 48 bases in frame from base 1. CDR1 SGHNT and CDR2 YYREEE were looked up in the germline V gene (reference sequence). Sample: PBMCs. This receptor was identified in a man aged 50 or older in good health and CMV-seronegative. Recombination joined TRBV5-4 with TRBJ1-1, with no confidently assigned D gene. The CDR3 reads CASSLGTSVRDTEAFF. The DNA sequence is as follows: TGTGCCAGCAGCTTGGGAACGTCTGTTCGGGACACTGAAGCTTTCTTT.